This TCR beta chain was sequenced during a study of cytomegalovirus exposure and HLA in healthy donors. Whole-study results and caveats: Many donors carried some public TCRs, although rarity characterized most TCR sequences. Later, an analysis found that TCR clusters from the first cohort tended to co-occur in the roughly 110 validation repertoires.

Method: immunoSEQ multiplex PCR; TCRdb's copy keeps in-frame clones and lacks some. Found here are 150,000 to 200,000 clones, approximately 83% of them singletons; the top ten hold approximately 3%. As for this clone: The antigen is unknown.

The donors were members of the validation cohort comprising about 130 subjects, separate from the roughly 690-subject first cohort. The TCR sequence derives from a woman younger than 35 in good health and CMV-seropositive. The sequenced material came from PBMCs.

DNA for the CDR3: TGTGCCAGCAGCTTTACAGGGGACTACGAGCAGTACTTC. Protein product: CASSFTGDYEQYF. This chain connects TRBV13 to TRBJ2-7; 7 positions agree with TRBD1. Germline V gene lookup returns CDR1 PRHDT and CDR2 FYEKMQ (reference sequence). V gave up 3 bases and J gave up 3 bases; unmatched junction bases: 2. The CDR3 spans 13 residues.